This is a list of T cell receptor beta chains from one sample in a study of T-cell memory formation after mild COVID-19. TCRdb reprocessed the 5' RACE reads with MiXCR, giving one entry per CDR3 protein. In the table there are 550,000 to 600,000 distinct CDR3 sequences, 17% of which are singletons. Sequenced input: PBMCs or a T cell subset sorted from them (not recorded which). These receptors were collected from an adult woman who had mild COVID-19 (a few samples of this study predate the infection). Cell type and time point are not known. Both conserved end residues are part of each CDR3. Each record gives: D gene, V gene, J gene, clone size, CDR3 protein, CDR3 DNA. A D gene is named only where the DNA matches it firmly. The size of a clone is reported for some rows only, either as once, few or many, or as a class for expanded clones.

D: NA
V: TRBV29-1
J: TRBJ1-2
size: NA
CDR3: CSVEGQRGVYYGYTF
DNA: TGCAGCGTTGAAGGCCAGAGGGGTGTCTACTATGGCTACACCTTC

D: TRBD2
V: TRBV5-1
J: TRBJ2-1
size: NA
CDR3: CASSALAGPRRWQFF
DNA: TGCGCCAGCAGCGCACTAGCGGGGCCCCGCAGATGGCAGTTCTTC

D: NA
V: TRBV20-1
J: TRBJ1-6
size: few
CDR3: CSASITGIGNSPLHF
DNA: TGCAGTGCTAGTATTACAGGGATAGGGAATTCACCCCTCCACTTT

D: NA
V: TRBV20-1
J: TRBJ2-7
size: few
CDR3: CSARAGLSYEQYF
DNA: TGCAGTGCTAGAGCGGGGCTCTCCTACGAGCAGTACTTC

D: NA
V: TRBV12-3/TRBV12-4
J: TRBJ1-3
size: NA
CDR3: CASSLDRSSGNTIYF
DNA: TGTGCCAGCAGTCTTGACCGAAGCTCTGGAAACACCATATATTTT

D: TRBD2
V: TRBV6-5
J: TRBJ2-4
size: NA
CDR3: CASRFDTTVGTSQKNIQYF
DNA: TGTGCCAGCAGATTCGACACCACGGTTGGGACTAGCCAGAAAAACATTCAGTACTTC

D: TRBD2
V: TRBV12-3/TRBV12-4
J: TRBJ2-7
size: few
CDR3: CASSPYPGLELTPLEQYF
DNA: TGTGCCAGCAGTCCCTACCCCGGACTAGAATTAACGCCGCTCGAGCAGTACTTC

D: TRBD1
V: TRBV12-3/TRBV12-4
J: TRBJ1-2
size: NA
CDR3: CASSSTGVWGYTF
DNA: TGTGCCAGCAGTTCAACAGGGGTTTGGGGCTACACCTTC

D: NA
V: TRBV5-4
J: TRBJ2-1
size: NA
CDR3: CASSFSKVEQFF
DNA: TGTGCCAGCAGCTTTAGCAAAGTTGAGCAGTTCTTC

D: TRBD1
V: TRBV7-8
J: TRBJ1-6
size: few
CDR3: CASSLEGQGVYSPLHF
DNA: TGTGCCAGCAGCTTAGAAGGACAGGGGGTTTACTCACCCCTCCACTTT

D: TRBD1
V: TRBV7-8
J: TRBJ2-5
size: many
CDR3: CASSLGTGAGETQYF
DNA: TGCGCCAGCAGCTTGGGGACAGGGGCCGGGGAGACCCAGTACTTC

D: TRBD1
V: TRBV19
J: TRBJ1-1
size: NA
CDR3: CASSPQGVEAFF
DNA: TGTGCCAGTAGTCCACAGGGGGTTGAAGCTTTCTTT

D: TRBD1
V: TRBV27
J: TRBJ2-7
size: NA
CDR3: CASSLTGGIYEQYF
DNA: TGTGCCAGCAGCCTGACAGGGGGCATCTACGAGCAGTACTTC

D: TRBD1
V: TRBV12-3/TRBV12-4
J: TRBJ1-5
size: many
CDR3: CASSFKGARGYSNQPQHF
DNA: TGTGCCAGCAGTTTCAAGGGGGCAAGGGGCTATAGCAATCAGCCCCAGCATTTT

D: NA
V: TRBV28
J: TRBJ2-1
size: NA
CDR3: CASSLYGGRGYNEQFF
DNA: TGTGCCAGCAGTTTATACGGCGGACGGGGGTACAATGAGCAGTTCTTC

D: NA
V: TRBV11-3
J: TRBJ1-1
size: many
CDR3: CASSSRDYVNTEAFF
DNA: TGTGCCAGCAGCTCAAGGGATTACGTGAACACTGAAGCTTTCTTT

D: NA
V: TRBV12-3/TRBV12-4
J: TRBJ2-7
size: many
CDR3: CASSLGRSYEQYF
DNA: TGTGCCAGCAGTTTGGGTCGCTCCTACGAGCAGTACTTC

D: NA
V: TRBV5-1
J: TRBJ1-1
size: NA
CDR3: CASSLVGGTVNTEAFF
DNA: TGCGCCAGCAGCTTGGTGGGGGGCACAGTGAACACTGAAGCTTTCTTT

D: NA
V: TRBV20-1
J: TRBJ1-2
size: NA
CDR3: CSAREARGKGLNYGYTF
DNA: TGCAGTGCTAGAGAAGCAAGGGGAAAAGGGTTAAACTATGGCTACACCTTC

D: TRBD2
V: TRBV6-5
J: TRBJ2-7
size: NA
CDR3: CASIQTPGLAGLYEQYF
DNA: TGTGCCAGCATTCAAACCCCTGGACTAGCGGGGTTGTACGAGCAGTACTTC

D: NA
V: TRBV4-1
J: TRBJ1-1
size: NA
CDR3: CASSQEGGSEAFF
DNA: TGCGCCAGCAGCCAAGAGGGGGGGTCTGAAGCTTTCTTT

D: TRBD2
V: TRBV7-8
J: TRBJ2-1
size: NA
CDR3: CASSFQRLAGPNEQFF
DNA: TGTGCCAGCAGCTTCCAGCGGCTAGCGGGGCCTAATGAGCAGTTCTTC

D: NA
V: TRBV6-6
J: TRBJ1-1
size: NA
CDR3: CASSYAQTQNTEAFF
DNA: TGTGCCAGCAGTTACGCACAGACCCAGAACACTGAAGCTTTCTTT

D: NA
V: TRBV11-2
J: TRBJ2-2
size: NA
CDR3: CASSLANTDTGELFF
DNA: TGTGCCAGCAGCTTAGCCAACACGGACACCGGGGAGCTGTTTTTT

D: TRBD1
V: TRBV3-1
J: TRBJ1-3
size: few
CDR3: CASSQEGTGYTGNTIYF
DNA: TGTGCCAGCAGCCAAGAGGGGACAGGGTATACTGGAAACACCATATATTTT

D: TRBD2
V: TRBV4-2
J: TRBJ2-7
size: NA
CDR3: CASSLEYGTGGYEQYF
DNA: TGTGCCAGCAGCTTGGAATACGGGACGGGAGGCTACGAGCAGTACTTC

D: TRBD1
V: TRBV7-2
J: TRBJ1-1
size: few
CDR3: CARTTGGGRRQTEAFF
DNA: TGTGCCAGGACCACAGGGGGGGGCAGGCGGCAGACTGAAGCTTTCTTT

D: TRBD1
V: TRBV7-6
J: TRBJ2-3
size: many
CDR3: CASRPGGFGTDTQYF
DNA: TGTGCCAGCAGGCCAGGGGGTTTCGGCACAGATACGCAGTATTTT

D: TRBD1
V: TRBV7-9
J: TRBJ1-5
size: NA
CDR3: CASSATGIIQPQHF
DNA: TGTGCCAGCAGCGCGACAGGGATTATTCAGCCCCAGCATTTT

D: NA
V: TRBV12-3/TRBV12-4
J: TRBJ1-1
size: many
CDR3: CASSFTPSSATEAFF
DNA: TGTGCCAGCAGTTTTACGCCCAGCTCGGCCACTGAAGCTTTCTTT

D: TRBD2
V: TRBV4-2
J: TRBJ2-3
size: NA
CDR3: CASSQVVGAGGPASTDTQYF
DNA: TGTGCCAGCAGCCAAGTGGTTGGAGCGGGAGGCCCCGCTAGCACAGATACGCAGTATTTT

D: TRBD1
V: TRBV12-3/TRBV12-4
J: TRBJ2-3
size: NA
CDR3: CASSLRDRGRDTQYF
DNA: TGTGCCAGCAGTTTGAGGGACAGGGGGAGAGATACGCAGTATTTT

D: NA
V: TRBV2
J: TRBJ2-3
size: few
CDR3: CASQGGQITDTQYF
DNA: TGTGCCTCCCAGGGGGGACAGATCACAGATACGCAGTATTTT

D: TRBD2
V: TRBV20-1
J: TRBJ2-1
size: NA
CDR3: CSAPTSGGITAGEQFF
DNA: TGCAGTGCTCCCACTAGCGGGGGGATTACCGCGGGTGAGCAGTTCTTC

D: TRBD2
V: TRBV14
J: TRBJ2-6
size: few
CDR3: CASSQGILAGGASGANVLTF
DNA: TGTGCCAGCAGCCAAGGGATCCTAGCGGGAGGCGCCTCTGGGGCCAACGTCCTGACTTTC

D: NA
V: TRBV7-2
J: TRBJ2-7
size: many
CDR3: CASSDNWGSYEQYF
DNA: TGTGCCAGCAGCGATAATTGGGGCAGCTACGAGCAGTACTTC

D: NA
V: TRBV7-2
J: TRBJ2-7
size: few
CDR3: CASSLEGHFSYEQYF
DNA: TGTGCCAGCAGCTTAGAGGGACATTTCTCCTACGAGCAGTACTTC

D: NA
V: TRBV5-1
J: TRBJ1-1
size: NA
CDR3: CASSSPGVGTEAFF
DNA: TGCGCCAGCAGCTCGCCAGGGGTAGGGACTGAAGCTTTCTTT

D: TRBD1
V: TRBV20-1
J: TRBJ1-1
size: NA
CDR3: CSASTGGSYTEAFF
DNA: TGCAGTGCTAGTACAGGGGGATCCTACACTGAAGCTTTCTTT

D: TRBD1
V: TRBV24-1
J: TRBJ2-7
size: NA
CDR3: CATSRTGAAGGQYF
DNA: TGTGCCACCAGTCGGACAGGGGCAGCTGGAGGGCAGTACTTC

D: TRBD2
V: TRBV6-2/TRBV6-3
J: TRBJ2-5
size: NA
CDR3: CASSYPGGRPNSAQYF
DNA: TGTGCCAGCAGTTACCCGGGCGGGAGGCCCAATTCGGCCCAGTACTTC

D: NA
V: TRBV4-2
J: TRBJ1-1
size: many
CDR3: CASSQERTSEAFF
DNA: TGTGCCAGCAGCCAAGAAAGGACGTCTGAAGCTTTCTTT

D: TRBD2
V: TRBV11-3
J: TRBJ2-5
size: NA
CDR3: CASSFSGTSGRETQYF
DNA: TGTGCCAGCAGCTTTTCCGGGACTAGCGGGCGGGAGACCCAGTACTTC

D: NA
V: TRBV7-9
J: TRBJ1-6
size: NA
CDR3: CASSPPSNENNSPLHF
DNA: TGTGCCAGCAGCCCACCTTCCAATGAAAACAATTCACCCCTCCACTTT

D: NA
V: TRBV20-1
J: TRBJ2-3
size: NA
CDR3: CSARPEMTDTQYF
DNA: TGCAGTGCTAGACCGGAAATGACAGATACGCAGTATTTT

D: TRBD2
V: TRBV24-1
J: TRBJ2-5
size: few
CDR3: CATSGREGGRETQYF
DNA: TGTGCCACCAGTGGCCGGGAGGGAGGACGGGAGACCCAGTACTTC

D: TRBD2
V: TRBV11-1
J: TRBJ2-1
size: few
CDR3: CASSLALKLAGKIEQFF
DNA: TGTGCCAGCAGCTTAGCGCTAAAACTAGCGGGGAAGATTGAGCAGTTCTTC

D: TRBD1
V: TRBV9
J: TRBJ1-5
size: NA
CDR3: CASSASGTGSQPQHF
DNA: TGTGCCAGCAGCGCTTCCGGGACAGGGAGTCAGCCCCAGCATTTT

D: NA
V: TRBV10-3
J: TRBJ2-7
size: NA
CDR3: CAISGSDKGYSYEQYF
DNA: TGTGCCATCAGTGGGTCGGACAAGGGTTACTCCTACGAGCAGTACTTC

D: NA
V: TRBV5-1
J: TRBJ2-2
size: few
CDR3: CASSFQGTGELFF
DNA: TGCGCCAGCAGCTTCCAAGGGACCGGGGAGCTGTTTTTT

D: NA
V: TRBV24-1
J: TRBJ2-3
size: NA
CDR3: CATSDLRTPGDTQYF
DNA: TGTGCCACCAGTGATTTGCGCACGCCGGGGGATACGCAGTATTTT

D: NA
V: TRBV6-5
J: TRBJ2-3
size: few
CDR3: CASSSGRDTQYF
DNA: TGTGCCAGCAGCTCAGGAAGAGATACGCAGTATTTT

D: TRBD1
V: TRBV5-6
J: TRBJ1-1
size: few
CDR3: CASSISNRGAEAFF
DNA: TGTGCCAGCAGCATCTCGAACAGGGGGGCTGAAGCTTTCTTT

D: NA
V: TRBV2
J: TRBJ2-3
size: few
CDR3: CASGQAGTSTDTQYF
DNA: TGTGCCAGCGGTCAGGCGGGGACTAGCACAGATACGCAGTATTTT